This T cell receptor beta chain came from a study of cytomegalovirus exposure and HLA in healthy donors. Study in general: Earlier, some 180 million T cells were analyzed, and some 120 million unique TCR beta sequences were found among them. Study-wide points: Among TCR beta chains, those listed as cytomegalovirus-associated numbered under 200.

Researchers ran the PCR with 60 Vbeta and 13 Jbeta primers. Assay: immunoSEQ multiplex PCR; the TCRdb copy retains only in-frame clones and omits some. The sample shows 150,000 to 200,000 clones, roughly 84% of them seen only once. Remarks on this clone: Its cognate antigen is unknown.

Healthy bone marrow donors made up the donor group. The V and J ends lost 3 bases and 7 bases, in that order; junction bases with no gene match: 5. Germline V gives CDR1 MNHNS, CDR2 SASEGT. The CDR3 runs 15 residues. The TCR was taken from a man aged 50 to 59 in good health and CMV-seropositive. Source material: PBMCs. J is TRBJ1-5 and V is TRBV6-1, with TRBD1 identical over 11 bases. As DNA, the CDR3 is TGTGCCAGCAGTGACGGACAGGGGGCGCGGCAGCCCCAGCATTTT. Its translation is CASSDGQGARQPQHF.